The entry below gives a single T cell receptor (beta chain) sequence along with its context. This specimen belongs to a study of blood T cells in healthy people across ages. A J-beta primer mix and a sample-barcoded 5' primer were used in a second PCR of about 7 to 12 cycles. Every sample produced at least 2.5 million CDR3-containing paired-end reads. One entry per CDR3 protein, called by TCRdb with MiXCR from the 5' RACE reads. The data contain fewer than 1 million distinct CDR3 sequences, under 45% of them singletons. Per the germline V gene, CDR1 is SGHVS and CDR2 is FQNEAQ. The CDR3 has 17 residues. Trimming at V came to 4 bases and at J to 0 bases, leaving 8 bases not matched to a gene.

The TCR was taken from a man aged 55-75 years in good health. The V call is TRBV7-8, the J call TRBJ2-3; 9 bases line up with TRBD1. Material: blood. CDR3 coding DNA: TGTGCCAGCAGCTCTACCGGGACAGGGTATAGCACAGATACGCAGTATTTT. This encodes CASSSTGTGYSTDTQYF.